Each of the 6 T cell receptor beta chains below was sequenced from the same sample in a study of chemoradiotherapy in HPV16-positive cancers (dated by TCRdb to 2021 to 2024). To prepare the library, the immunoSEQ multiplex PCR assay was applied. TCRdb limited this immuneACCESS table to in-frame rearrangements with V and J called. A share of clones is missing; checked studies link under half to unresolved V genes, and the rest is unexplained. Present in this sample are around 4,000 clones, roughly 94% of which were seen just once. Roughly 4% of the sample rests with the top ten. The sequences come from tumor tissue, collected from a patient who underwent chemoradiotherapy. These receptors all come from a human donor with HPV-associated anogenital cancer.

V usage is TRBV10-3 and J usage is TRBJ2-7; 8 nucleotides match TRBD1. This CDR3 has 18 amino acids. The V segment lost 0 bases and the J segment 0 bases; nucleotides outside the gene matches: 10. Germline loops: CDR1 ENHRY, CDR2 SYGVKD. The DNA of the CDR3 is TGTGCCATCAGTGAGTCTATACTCAGGGGGCTAAGCTCCTACGAGCAGTACTTC. Translating gives CAISESILRGLSSYEQYF.

V gene TRBV2 combines with J gene TRBJ2-4; the D call may be TRBD1 or TRBD2 (5 bases each). CDR1 and CDR2 from the germline V gene are SNHLY and FYNNEI. This CDR3 comprises 15 residues. Trimming stripped 6 bases from V and 1 base from J, with 13 bases between. The CDR3 reads CASRLEGSAKNIQYF. CDR3 in DNA: TGTGCCAGCAGATTAGAGGGGAGCGCCAAAAACATTCAGTACTTC.

The chain links TRBV11-2 to TRBJ2-7; the D is unclear. V was shortened by 5 bases and J by 4 bases, with 18 bases between the two germline ends. The CDR3 is 15 residues long. Germline loops: CDR1 SGHAT, CDR2 FQNNGV. CDR3 region: CASSTNSISIYEQYF. DNA of the CDR3: TGTGCCAGCAGCACCAACTCGATTAGTATTTACGAGCAGTACTTC.

This chain joins TRBV6-1 and TRBJ1-5; D perhaps matches TRBD1 (6 bases). The CDR3 is made up of 14 amino acids. Trimming shortened V by 6 bases and J by 4 bases, and 13 bases separated the two germline ends. CDR1 and CDR2 (germline): MNHNS, SASEGT. DNA of the CDR3: TGTGCCAGCAGGGCCTATACAGGGAATCAGCCCCAGCATTTT. It translates to CASRAYTGNQPQHF.

The rearrangement links TRBV2 to TRBJ1-4; D is unclear. Per germline, CDR1 SNHLY and CDR2 FYNNEI. This CDR3 region has 15 residues. V lost 3 bases, J lost 4 bases, and 12 bases lay in between. The CDR3 DNA sequence: TGTGCCAGCAGTGACGGCAGGCGGCTTAATGAAAAACTGTTTTTT. It is translated as CASSDGRRLNEKLFF. Full variable domain (outside the CDR3, taken from reference TRBV2 and TRBJ1-4): EPEVTQTPSHQVTQMGQEVILRCVPISNHLYFYWYRQILGQKVEFLVSFYNNEISEKSEIFDDQFSVERPDGSNFTLKIRSTKLEDSAMYFCASSDGRRLNEKLFFGSGTQLSVL.

The chain uses TRBV7-2 and TRBJ2-2; 11 bases agree with TRBD2. V lost 6 bases to trimming and J lost 4 bases; unmatched junction nucleotides: 10. CDR3 length: 17 residues. Looked up from germline, CDR1 is SGHTA and CDR2 is FQGNSA. CDR3 region: CASRRLAGLRGTGELFF. CDR3 nucleotides: TGTGCCAGCAGAAGACTAGCGGGGCTTCGGGGCACCGGGGAGCTGTTTTTT. Variable domain in full (rest from reference TRBV7-2 and TRBJ2-2): GAGVSQSPSNKVTEKGKDVELRCDPISGHTALYWYRQSLGQGLEFLIYFQGNSAPDKSGLPSDRFSAERTGGSVSTLTIQRTQQEDSAVYLCASRRLAGLRGTGELFFGEGSRLTVL.